The 10 T cell receptor beta chains given below trace back to one sample, sequenced in a study of blood T cells in healthy people across ages (dated by TCRdb to the mid-2010s). Receptor libraries were prepared by 5' RACE. TCRdb shows the sequencer as Illumina HiSeq 2500. A second 7 to 11 cycle PCR used a sample-barcoded 5' primer and a J-beta primer mix. In-frame beta chains were kept once TCRdb had trimmed the public reads at Q25 with fastp and called clones with MiXCR. Rows are combined by CDR3 protein, so each entry shows the most common genes and DNA. The sample has hundreds of thousands of distinct CDR3 sequences on record, 58% of them singletons. 20% to 25% of the sample is taken by the ten largest. Input material: blood. These receptors were taken from a man aged 30 to 39 in good health.

The chain joins TRBV7-2 to TRBJ2-7; 11 positions agree with TRBD2. The CDR3 sequence is 14 residues long. CDR1 and CDR2 from the germline V gene are SGHTA and FQGNSA. J was trimmed by 7 bases and V by 5 bases; bases with no gene match: 7. This CDR3 reads CASSELAGVQEQYF. The CDR3 DNA reads as TGTGCCAGCAGCGAACTAGCGGGAGTTCAAGAGCAGTACTTC. Together with reference TRBV7-2 and TRBJ2-7, the CDR3 gives the full variable domain: GAGVSQSPSNKVTEKGKDVELRCDPISGHTALYWYRQSLGQGLEFLIYFQGNSAPDKSGLPSDRFSAERTGGSVSTLTIQRTQQEDSAVYLCASSELAGVQEQYFGPGTRLTVT.

This clonotype has more than one count but fewer than ten. This chain links TRBV29-1 with TRBJ2-1; TRBD2 aligns across 13 bases. With V trimmed by 6 bases and J by 9 bases, 11 bases remained unmatched. Looked up from germline, CDR1 is SQVTM and CDR2 is ANQGSEA. The CDR3 runs 15 residues. The CDR3 nucleotides are TGCAGCGTGGAACTTGGGACTAGCGGGAATGGTGAGCAGTTCTTC. It is translated as CSVELGTSGNGEQFF.

This clonotype was picked up a small number of times. The chain recombines TRBV12-3 or TRBV12-4 with TRBJ2-7; 10 bases align to TRBD1. The CDR3 spans 16 residues. The V segment lost 5 bases and the J segment 5 bases; nucleotides outside the gene matches: 12. The CDR3 protein is CASSNPGTGDPHEQYF. CDR3 DNA sequence: TGTGCCAGCAGTAACCCTGGGACAGGGGATCCGCACGAGCAGTACTTC.

The V gene is TRBV6-6, the J gene TRBJ2-4, with D perhaps TRBD1 or TRBD2 (5 bases each). The J call is in doubt because the DNA end fits TRBJ2-7 better. Looked up from germline, CDR1 is MNHNY and CDR2 is SVGAGI (reference sequence). CDR3 length: 14 amino acids. The CDR3 region has the DNA TGTGCCAGCAGTTACTCGAGTTCGGGGCACGAGCAGTACTTC. It specifies CASSYSSSGHEQYF.

This clonotype was found a few times. The chain recombines TRBV4-2 with TRBJ1-2, with TRBD1 matching 8 bases. Germline lookup yields CDR1 LGHNA and CDR2 YNFKEQ. The CDR3 is 13 residues long. V lost 8 bases, J lost 2 bases, and 4 bases stayed unmatched. The CDR3 sequence is CASGQGSNYGYTF. The CDR3 region has the DNA TGTGCCAGCGGACAGGGCTCCAACTATGGCTACACCTTC.

Many counts were recorded for this clonotype. The J gene is TRBJ2-5, the V gene TRBV20-1; D may be TRBD1 or TRBD2 (5 bases each). CDR1 is DFQATT, CDR2 SNEGSKA, per germline (reference sequence). The CDR3 is 11 amino acids. The CDR3 region has the DNA TGCAGCCTCTCGGGGACAGAGACCCAGTACTTC. This sequence encodes CSLSGTETQYF.

This chain joins TRBV6-5 and TRBJ2-5; 8 bases match TRBD1. CDR3 length equals 12 residues. V trimming: 7 bases; J trimming: 4 bases; junction bases outside the gene matches: 2. In germline, CDR1 is MNHEY, CDR2 SVGAGI. The CDR3: CASTGTGETQYF. DNA for the CDR3: TGTGCCAGCACCGGGACAGGAGAGACCCAGTACTTC.

The chain uses TRBV11-2 and TRBJ1-2; 8 bases map to TRBD1. Germline CDR1 and CDR2: SGHAT and FQNNGV. V gave up 6 bases and J gave up 7 bases; unmatched junction bases: 7. The CDR3 covers 13 residues. CDR3 in DNA: TGTGCCAGCAGGGGAGGGACAGGCAGTGGCTACACCTTC. Protein sequence: CASRGGTGSGYTF.

The chain couples TRBV29-1 to TRBJ2-7; 8 bases are a match to TRBD2. The CDR3 has 15 amino acids. After removal of 4 bases from V and 4 bases from J, the junction contained 12 bases not matched to a gene. CDR1 is SQVTM and CDR2 is ANQGSEA in the germline V gene. The CDR3 loop is CSVGGAGERRYEQYF. The DNA for the CDR3 is TGCAGCGTTGGGGGAGCGGGAGAAAGAAGGTACGAGCAGTACTTC.

The chain recombines TRBV6-6 with TRBJ2-5; tentative D call: TRBD2 (5 bases). Gene TRBJ2-7 matches the end of the DNA better, so the J call may be wrong. The V gene's germline CDR1 is MNHNY and CDR2 SVGAGI (reference sequence). The CDR3 is 14 amino acids. DNA for the CDR3: TGTGCCAGCCTCGGGGTTATTACATCCTACGAGCAGTACTTC. As protein: CASLGVITSYEQYF.